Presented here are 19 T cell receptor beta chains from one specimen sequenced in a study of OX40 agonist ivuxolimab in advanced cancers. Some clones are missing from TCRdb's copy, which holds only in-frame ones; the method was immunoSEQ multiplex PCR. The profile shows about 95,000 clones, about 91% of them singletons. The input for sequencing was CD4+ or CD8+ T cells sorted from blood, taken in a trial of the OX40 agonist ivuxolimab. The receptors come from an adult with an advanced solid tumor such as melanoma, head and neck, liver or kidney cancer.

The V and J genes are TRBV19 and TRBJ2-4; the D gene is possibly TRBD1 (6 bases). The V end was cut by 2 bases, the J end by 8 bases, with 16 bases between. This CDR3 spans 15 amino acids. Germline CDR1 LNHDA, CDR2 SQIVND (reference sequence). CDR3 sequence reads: CASSIREQGRHIQYF. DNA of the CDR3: TGTGCCAGTAGTATACGGGAACAGGGAAGGCACATTCAGTACTTC.

CDR3: CASTDGGATEAFF. The CDR3 DNA reads as TGTGCCAGCACGGACGGTGGGGCCACTGAAGCTTTCTTT. The chain employs TRBV28 and TRBJ1-1; perhaps TRBD1 as D (5 bases). CDR1 and CDR2 (germline): MDHEN, SYDVKM. CDR3 size: 13 residues. V gave up 7 bases and J gave up 4 bases, with 13 bases separating them.

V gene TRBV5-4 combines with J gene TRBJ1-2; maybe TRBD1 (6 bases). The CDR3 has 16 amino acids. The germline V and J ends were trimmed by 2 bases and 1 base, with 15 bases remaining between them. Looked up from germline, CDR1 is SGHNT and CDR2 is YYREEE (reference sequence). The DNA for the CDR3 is TGTGCCAGCAGCTTTATAACAGGGAGACTTAACTATGGCTACACCTTC. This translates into CASSFITGRLNYGYTF.

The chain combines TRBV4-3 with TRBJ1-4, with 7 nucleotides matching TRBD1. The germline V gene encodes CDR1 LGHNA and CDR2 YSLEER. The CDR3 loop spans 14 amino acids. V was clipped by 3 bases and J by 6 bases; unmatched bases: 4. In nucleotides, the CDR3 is TGCGCCAGCAGCCAGAGGGGGCTGGATGAAAAACTGTTTTTT. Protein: CASSQRGLDEKLFF.

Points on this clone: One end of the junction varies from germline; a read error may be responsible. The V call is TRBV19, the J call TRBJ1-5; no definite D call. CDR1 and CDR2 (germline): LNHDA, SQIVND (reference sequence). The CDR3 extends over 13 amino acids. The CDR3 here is CASSVDSNQPQHF. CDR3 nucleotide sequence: TGTGCCAGTAGTGTAGATAGCAATCAGCCCCAGCATTTT.

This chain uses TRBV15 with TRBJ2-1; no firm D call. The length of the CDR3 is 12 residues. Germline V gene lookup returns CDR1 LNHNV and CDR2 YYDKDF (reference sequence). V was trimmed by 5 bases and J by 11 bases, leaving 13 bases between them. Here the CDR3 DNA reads TGTGCCACCAGCTACGGCCCCGAGAAGCAGTTCTTC. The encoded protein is CATSYGPEKQFF.

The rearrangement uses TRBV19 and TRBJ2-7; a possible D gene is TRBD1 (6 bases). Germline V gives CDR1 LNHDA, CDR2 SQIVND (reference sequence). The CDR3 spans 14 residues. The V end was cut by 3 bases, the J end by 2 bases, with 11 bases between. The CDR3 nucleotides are TGTGCCAGTAGTATGACAGGTACGACCTACGAGCAGTACTTC. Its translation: CASSMTGTTYEQYF.

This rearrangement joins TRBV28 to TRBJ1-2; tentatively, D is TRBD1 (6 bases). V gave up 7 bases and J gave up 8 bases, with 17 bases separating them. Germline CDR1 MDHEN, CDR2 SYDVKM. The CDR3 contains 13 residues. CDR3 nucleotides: TGTGCCAGCAAACCACAGGGAGGTGGGGGCTACACCTTC. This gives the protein CASKPQGGGGYTF.

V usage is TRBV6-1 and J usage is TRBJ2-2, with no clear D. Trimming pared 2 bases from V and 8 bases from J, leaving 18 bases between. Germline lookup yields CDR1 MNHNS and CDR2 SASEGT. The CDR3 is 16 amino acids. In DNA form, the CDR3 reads TGTGCCAGCAGTGAATCAAGGCCGCCCTCCCCGGGGGAGCTGTTTTTT. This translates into CASSESRPPSPGELFF.

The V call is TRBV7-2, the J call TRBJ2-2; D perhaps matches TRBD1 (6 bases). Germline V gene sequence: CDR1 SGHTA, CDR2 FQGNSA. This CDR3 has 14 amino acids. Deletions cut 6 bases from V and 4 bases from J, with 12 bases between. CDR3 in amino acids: CASRQQGFTGELFF. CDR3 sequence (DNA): TGTGCCAGCAGGCAACAGGGATTCACCGGGGAGCTGTTTTTT.

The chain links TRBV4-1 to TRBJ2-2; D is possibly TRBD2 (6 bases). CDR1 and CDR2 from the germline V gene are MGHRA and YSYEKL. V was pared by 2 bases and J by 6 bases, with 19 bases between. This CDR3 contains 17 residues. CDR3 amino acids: CASSQLTAGTFAGELFF. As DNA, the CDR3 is TGCGCCAGCAGCCAACTTACCGCCGGGACTTTCGCCGGGGAGCTGTTTTTT.

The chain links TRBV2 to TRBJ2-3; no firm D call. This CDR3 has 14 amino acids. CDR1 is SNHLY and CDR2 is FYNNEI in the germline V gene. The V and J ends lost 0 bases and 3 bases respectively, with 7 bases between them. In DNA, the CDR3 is TGTGCCAGCAGTGAAGCTCCCACGACAGATACGCAGTATTTT. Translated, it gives CASSEAPTTDTQYF.

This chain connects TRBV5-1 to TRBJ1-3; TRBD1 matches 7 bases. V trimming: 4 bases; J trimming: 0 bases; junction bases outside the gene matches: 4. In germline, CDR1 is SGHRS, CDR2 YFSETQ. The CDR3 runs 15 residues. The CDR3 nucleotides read TGCGCCAGCAGCAGGGACAGCCTCTCTGGAAACACCATATATTTT. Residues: CASSRDSLSGNTIYF.

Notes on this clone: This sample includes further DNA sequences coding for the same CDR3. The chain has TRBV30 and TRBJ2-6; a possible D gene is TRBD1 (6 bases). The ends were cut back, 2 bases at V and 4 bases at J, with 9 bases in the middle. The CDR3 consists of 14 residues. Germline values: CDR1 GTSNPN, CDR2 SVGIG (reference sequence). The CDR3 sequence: CAWSRGTGANVLTF. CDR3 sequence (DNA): TGTGCCTGGAGTAGGGGGACGGGGGCCAACGTCCTGACTTTC.

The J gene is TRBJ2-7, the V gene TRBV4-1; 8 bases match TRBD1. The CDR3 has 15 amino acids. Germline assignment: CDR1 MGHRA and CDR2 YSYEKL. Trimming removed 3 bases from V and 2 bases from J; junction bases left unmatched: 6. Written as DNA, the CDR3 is TGCGCCAGCAGCCATCCGGGACAGGTAACCTACGAGCAGTACTTC. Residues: CASSHPGQVTYEQYF.

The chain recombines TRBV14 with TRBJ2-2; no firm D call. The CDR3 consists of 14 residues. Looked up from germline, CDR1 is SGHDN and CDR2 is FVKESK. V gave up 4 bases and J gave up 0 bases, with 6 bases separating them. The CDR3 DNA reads TGTGCCAGCAGCCCATTTACGAACACCGGGGAGCTGTTTTTT. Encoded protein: CASSPFTNTGELFF.

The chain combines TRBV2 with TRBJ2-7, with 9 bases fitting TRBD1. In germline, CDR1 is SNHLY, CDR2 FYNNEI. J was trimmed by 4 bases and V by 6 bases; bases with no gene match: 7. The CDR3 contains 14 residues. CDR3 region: CASSRGQGLYEQYF. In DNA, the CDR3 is TGTGCCAGCAGCCGAGGACAGGGGCTTTACGAGCAGTACTTC.

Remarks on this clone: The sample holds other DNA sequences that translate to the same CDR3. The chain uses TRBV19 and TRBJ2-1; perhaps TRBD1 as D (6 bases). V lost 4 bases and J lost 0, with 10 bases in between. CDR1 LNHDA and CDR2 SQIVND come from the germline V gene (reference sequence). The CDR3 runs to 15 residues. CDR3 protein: CASSTQGSSYNEQFF. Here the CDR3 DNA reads TGTGCCAGTAGTACACAGGGCAGCTCCTACAATGAGCAGTTCTTC. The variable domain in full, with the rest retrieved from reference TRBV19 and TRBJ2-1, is DGGITQSPKYLFRKEGQNVTLSCEQNLNHDAMYWYRQDPGQGLRLIYYSQIVNDFQKGDIAEGYSVSREKKESFPLTVTSAQKNPTAFYLCASSTQGSSYNEQFFGPGTRLTVL.

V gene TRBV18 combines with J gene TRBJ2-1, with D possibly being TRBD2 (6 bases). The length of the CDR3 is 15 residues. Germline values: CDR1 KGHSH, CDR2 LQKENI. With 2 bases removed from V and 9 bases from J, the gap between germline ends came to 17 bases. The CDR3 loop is CASSPTTSQRGEQFF. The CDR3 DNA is TGTGCCAGCTCACCAACCACTAGCCAGCGCGGTGAGCAGTTCTTC.